Sequencing of this T cell receptor beta chain was carried out in a study of blood T cells in healthy people across ages. Alongside a J-beta primer mix, a sample-barcoded 5' primer served in a second PCR lasting roughly 7 to 12 cycles. One entry per CDR3 protein, called by TCRdb with MiXCR from the 5' RACE reads. The sample has 600,000 to 900,000 distinct CDR3 sequences; about a quarter are singletons. This clonotype was seen a handful of times. Its antigen is not identified. Study results and limitations: In the absence of known donor CMV status, changes in expanded clonotypes were possibly confounded.

This CDR3 contains 15 residues. V was trimmed by 3 bases and J by 5 bases, leaving 16 bases between them. In addition, the sample was reused for a study of T cells of mothers and their children. As reported in that work: Reads recorded for TCR beta CDR3 numbered over 9 million per mother and around 2.8 million per child. Thymic selection molds TCR recombination output in a comparable way in related and unrelated pairs.

Sequencing was performed on blood. The sequence derives from a boy aged 5-17 years in good health. This rearrangement joins TRBV12-3 or TRBV12-4 to TRBJ1-1; D is unresolved. CDR3 region: CASSFQAGPGTEAFF. CDR3 bases: TGTGCCAGCAGTTTCCAAGCCGGGCCCGGAACTGAAGCTTTCTTT.